This T cell receptor beta chain was sequenced during a study of OX40 agonist ivuxolimab in advanced cancers. In the study overall: Dose-escalation cases comprised hepatocellular carcinoma, melanoma, renal cell or head and neck cancer.

The sampling schedule covered blood at baseline, cycle 4 day 1, and cycle 7 day 1. Study outcomes and limitations: Determination of antigen specificity was not performed for the expanded peripheral T cells.

Details on this clone: What it binds is unknown.

CDR1 and CDR2 (germline): MNHEY, SVGAGI. The CDR3 extends over 13 amino acids. The V and J ends lost 8 bases and 5 bases, in that order; junction bases with no gene match: 8. Sequencing was performed with immunoSEQ multiplex PCR; in TCRdb, only in-frame clones are kept and a portion is missing. The data show around 39,000 clones, around 80% seen once. The rearrangement joins TRBV6-5 to TRBJ1-2, with 7 bases aligning to TRBD1. The clonotype comes from an adult with an advanced solid tumor such as melanoma, head and neck, liver or kidney cancer. The specimen was CD4+ or CD8+ T cells sorted from blood, collected in a trial of the OX40 agonist ivuxolimab. The CDR3 sequence is CASVGAGGYGYTF. The CDR3 nucleotides read TGTGCCAGCGTGGGGGCAGGGGGGTATGGCTACACCTTC.